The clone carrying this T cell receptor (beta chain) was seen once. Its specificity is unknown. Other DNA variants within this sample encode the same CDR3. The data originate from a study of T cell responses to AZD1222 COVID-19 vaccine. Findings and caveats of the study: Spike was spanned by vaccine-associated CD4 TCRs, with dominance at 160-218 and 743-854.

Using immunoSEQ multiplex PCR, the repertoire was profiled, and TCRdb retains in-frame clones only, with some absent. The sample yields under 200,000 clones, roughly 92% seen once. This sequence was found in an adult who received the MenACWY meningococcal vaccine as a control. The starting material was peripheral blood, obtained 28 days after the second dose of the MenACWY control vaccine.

The DNA of the CDR3 is TGCAGTGCTACTGGGTACAATGAGCAGTTCTTC. This encodes CSATGYNEQFF. The chain uses TRBV20-1 and TRBJ2-1; no clear D. The ends were cut back, 4 bases at V and 4 bases at J, with 5 bases in the middle. Germline V CDR1 and CDR2: DFQATT, SNEGSKA (reference sequence). This CDR3 has 11 amino acids.